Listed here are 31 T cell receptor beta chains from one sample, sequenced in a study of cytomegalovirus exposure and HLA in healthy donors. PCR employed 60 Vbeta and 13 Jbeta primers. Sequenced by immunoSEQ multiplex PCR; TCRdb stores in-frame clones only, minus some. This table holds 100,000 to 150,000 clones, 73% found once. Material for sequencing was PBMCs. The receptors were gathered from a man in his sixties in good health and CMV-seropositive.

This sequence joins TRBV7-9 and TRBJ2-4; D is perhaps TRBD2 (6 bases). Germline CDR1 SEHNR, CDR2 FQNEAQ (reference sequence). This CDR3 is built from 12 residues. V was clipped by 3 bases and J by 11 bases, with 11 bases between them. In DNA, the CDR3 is TGTGCCAGCAGCTTCGGGGGAAAGCTTCAGTACTTC. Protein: CASSFGGKLQYF.

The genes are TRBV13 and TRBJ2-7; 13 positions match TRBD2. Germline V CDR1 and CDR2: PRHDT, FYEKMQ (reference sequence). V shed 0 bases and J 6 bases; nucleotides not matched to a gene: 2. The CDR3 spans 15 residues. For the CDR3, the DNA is TGTGCCAGCAGCTTAGGACTAGCGGGGGGGTCCGAGCAGTACTTC. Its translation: CASSLGLAGGSEQYF. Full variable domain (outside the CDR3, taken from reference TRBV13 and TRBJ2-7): AAGVIQSPRHLIKEKRETATLKCYPIPRHDTVYWYQQGPGQDPQFLISFYEKMQSDKGSIPDRFSAQQFSDYHSELNMSSLELGDSALYFCASSLGLAGGSEQYFGPGTRLTVT.

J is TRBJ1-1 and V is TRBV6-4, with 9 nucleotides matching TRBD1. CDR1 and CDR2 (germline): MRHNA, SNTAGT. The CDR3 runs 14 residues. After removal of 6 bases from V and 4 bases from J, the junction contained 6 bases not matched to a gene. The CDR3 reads CASSETGGRTEAFF. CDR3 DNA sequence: TGTGCCAGCAGCGAGACAGGGGGTCGCACTGAAGCTTTCTTT.

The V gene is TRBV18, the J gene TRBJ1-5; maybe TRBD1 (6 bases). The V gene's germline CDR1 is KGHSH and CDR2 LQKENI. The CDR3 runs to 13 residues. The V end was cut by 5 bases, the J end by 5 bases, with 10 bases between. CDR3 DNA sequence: TGTGCCAGCTCAGGGGGCGAGGATCAGCCCCAGCATTTT. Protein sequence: CASSGGEDQPQHF.

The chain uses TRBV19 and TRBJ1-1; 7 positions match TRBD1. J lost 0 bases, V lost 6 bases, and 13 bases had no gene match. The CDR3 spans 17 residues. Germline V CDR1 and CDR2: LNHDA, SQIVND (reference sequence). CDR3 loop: CASRTFEGALLNTEAFF. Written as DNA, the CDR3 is TGTGCCAGTAGAACCTTCGAGGGGGCCCTCTTGAACACTGAAGCTTTCTTT.

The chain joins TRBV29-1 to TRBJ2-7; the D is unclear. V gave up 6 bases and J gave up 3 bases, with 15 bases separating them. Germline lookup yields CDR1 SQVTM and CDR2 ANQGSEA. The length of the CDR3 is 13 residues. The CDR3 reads CSVGGITNYEQYF. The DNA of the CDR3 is TGCAGCGTCGGCGGTATCACTAACTACGAGCAGTACTTC.

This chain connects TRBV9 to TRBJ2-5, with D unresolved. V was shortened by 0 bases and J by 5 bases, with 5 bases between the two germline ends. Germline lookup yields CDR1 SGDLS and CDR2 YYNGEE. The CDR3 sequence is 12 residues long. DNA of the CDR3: TGTGCCAGCAGCGTAGCTAGGGAGACCCAGTACTTC. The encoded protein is CASSVARETQYF.

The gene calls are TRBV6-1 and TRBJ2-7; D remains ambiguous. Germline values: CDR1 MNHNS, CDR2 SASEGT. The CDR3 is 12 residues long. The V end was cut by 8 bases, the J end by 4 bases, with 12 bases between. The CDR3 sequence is CASGVTYYEQYF. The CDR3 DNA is TGTGCCAGCGGAGTAACGTATTACGAGCAGTACTTC.

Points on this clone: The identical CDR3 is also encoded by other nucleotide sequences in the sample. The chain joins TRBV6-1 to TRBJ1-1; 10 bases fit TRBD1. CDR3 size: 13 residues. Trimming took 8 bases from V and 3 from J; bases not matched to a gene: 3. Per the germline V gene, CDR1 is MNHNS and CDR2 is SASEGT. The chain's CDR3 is CASSGTGDTEAFF. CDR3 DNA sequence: TGTGCCAGCTCAGGGACAGGGGACACTGAAGCTTTCTTT.

CDR3 sequence (DNA): TGTGCCAGCAGCCACGGTACGGACACTGAAGCTTTCTTT. Translating it yields CASSHGTDTEAFF. The gene calls are TRBV5-6 and TRBJ1-1; D is uncertain. Per the germline V gene, CDR1 is SGHDT and CDR2 is YYEEEE. Trimming stripped 4 bases from V and 3 bases from J, with 10 bases between. The CDR3 consists of 13 residues.

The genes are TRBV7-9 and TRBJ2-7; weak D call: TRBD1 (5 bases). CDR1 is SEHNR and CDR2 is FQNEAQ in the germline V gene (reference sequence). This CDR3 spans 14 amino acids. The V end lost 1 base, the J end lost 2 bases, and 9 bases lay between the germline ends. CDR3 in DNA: TGTGCCAGCAGCTTAGGGGGCCCTCCCTACGAGCAGTACTTC. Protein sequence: CASSLGGPPYEQYF.

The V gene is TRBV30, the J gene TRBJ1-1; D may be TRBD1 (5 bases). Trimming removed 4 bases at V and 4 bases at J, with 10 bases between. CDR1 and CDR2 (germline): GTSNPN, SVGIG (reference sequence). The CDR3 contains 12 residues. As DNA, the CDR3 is TGTGCCTGGACGGTGGGGGGCACTGAAGCTTTCTTT. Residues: CAWTVGGTEAFF.

The CDR3 is CSVEIGGTGGGYTF. DNA of the CDR3: TGCAGCGTTGAAATAGGAGGAACAGGGGGTGGCTACACCTTC. The chain carries TRBV29-1 and TRBJ1-2, with 8 positions matching TRBD1. The germline gives CDR1 SQVTM, CDR2 ANQGSEA. The CDR3 covers 14 residues. V shed 2 bases, J shed 7 bases, and the junction held 9 bases outside the gene matches.

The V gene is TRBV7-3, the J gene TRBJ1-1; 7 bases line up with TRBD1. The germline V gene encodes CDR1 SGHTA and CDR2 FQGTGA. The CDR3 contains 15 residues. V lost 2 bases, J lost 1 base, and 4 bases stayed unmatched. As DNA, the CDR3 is TGTGCCAGCAGCTTACGACAGGGTTGGAACACTGAAGCTTTCTTT. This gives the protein CASSLRQGWNTEAFF.

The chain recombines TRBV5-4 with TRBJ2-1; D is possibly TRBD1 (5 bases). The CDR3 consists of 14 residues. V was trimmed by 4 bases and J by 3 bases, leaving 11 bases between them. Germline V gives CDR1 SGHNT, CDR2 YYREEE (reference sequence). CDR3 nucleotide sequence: TGTGCCAGCAGCGACCCTAGGGGCTACAATGAGCAGTTCTTC. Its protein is CASSDPRGYNEQFF.

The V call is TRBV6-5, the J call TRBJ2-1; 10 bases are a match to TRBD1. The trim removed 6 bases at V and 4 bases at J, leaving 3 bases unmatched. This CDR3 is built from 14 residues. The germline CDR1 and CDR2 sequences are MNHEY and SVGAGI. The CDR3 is CASRRTGGYNEQFF. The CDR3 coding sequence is TGTGCCAGCAGGAGGACAGGGGGATACAATGAGCAGTTCTTC.

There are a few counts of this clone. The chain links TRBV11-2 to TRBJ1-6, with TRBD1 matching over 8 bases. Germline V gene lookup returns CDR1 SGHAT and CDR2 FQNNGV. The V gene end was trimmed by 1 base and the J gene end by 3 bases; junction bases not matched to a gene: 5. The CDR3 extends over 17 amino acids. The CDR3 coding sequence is TGTGCCAGCAGCTTAGTCTCAGGGGGCGGCTATAATTCACCCCTCCACTTT. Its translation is CASSLVSGGGYNSPLHF.

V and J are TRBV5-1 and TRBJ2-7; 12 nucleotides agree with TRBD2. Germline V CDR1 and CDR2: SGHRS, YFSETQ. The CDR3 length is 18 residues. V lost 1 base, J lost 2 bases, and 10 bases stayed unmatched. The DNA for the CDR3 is TGCGCCAGCAGCTTGTCATCCCTAGCGGGGGGGTTTCCCTACGAGCAGTACTTC. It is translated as CASSLSSLAGGFPYEQYF.

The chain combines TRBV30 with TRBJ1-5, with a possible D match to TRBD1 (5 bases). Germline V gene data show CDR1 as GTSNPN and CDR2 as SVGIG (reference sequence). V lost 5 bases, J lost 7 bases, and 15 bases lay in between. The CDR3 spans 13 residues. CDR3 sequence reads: CAWGAGSSQPQHF. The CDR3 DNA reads TGTGCCTGGGGAGCAGGGTCAAGCCAGCCCCAGCATTTT.

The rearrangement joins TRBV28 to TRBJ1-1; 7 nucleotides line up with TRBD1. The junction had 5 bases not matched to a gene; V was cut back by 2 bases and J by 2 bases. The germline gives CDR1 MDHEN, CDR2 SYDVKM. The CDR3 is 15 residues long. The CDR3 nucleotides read TGTGCCAGCAGTTTAGAGGGGGCGACTAACACTGAAGCTTTCTTT. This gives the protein CASSLEGATNTEAFF.

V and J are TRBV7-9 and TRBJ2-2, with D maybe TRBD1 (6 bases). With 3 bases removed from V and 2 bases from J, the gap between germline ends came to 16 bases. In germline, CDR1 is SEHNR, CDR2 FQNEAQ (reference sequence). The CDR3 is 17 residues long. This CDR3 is CASSFFMGTPNTGELFF. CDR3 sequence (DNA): TGTGCCAGCAGCTTCTTTATGGGGACACCTAACACCGGGGAGCTGTTTTTT.

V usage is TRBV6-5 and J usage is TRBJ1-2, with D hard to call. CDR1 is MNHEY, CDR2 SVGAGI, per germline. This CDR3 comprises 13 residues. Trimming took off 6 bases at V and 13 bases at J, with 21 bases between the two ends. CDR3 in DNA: TGTGCCAGCAGAGAACGACAAGGAGGATTGTCCACCTTC. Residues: CASRERQGGLSTF.

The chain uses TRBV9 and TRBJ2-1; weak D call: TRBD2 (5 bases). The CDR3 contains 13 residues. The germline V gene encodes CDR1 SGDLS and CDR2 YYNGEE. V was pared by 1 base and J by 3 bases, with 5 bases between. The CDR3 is CASSVRGYNEQFF. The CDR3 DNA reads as TGTGCCAGCAGCGTACGGGGCTACAATGAGCAGTTCTTC. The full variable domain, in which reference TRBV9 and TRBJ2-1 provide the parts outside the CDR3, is DSGVTQTPKHLITATGQRVTLRCSPRSGDLSVYWYQQSLDQGLQFLIQYYNGEERAKGNILERFSAQQFPDLHSELNLSSLELGDSALYFCASSVRGYNEQFFGPGTRLTVL.

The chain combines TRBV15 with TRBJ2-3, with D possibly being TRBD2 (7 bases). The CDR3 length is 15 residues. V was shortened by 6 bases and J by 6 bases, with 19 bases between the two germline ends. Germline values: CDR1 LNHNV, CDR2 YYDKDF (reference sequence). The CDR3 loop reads CATRGGEGGLDTQYF. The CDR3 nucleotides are TGTGCCACCAGAGGAGGGGAGGGGGGGCTTGATACGCAGTATTTT.

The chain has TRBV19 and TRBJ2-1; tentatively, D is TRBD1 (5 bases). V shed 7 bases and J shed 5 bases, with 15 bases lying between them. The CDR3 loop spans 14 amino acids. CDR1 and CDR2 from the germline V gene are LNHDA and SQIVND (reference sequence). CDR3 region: CASKEQVSNNEQFF. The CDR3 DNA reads TGTGCCAGTAAAGAACAGGTCTCTAACAATGAGCAGTTCTTC. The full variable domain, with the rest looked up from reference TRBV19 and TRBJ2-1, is DGGITQSPKYLFRKEGQNVTLSCEQNLNHDAMYWYRQDPGQGLRLIYYSQIVNDFQKGDIAEGYSVSREKKESFPLTVTSAQKNPTAFYLCASKEQVSNNEQFFGPGTRLTVL.

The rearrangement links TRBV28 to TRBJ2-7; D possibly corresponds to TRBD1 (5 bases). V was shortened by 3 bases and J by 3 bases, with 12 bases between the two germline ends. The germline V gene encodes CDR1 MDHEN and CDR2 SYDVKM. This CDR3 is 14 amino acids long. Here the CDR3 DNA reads TGTGCCAGCAGTTTCTACAGGTCCAGCTACGAGCAGTACTTC. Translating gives CASSFYRSSYEQYF.

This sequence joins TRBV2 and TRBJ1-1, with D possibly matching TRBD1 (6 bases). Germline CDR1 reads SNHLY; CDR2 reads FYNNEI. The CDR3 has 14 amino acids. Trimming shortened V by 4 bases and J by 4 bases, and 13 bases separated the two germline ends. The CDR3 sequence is CASSALGGGTEAFF. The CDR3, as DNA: TGTGCCAGCAGTGCCTTAGGGGGTGGCACTGAAGCTTTCTTT.

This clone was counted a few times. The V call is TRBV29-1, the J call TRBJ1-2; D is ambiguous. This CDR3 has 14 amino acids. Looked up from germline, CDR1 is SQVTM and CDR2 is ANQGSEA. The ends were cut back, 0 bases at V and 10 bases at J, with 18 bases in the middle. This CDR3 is CSVEDTVVISDYTF. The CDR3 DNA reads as TGCAGCGTTGAAGACACAGTGGTCATCTCCGACTACACCTTC.

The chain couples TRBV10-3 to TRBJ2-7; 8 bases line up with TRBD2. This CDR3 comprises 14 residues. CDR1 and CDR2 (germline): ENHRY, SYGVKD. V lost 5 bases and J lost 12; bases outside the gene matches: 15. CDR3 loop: CAISQTLSREGAYF. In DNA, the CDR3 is TGTGCCATCAGTCAAACCCTATCCCGGGAGGGCGCGTACTTC.

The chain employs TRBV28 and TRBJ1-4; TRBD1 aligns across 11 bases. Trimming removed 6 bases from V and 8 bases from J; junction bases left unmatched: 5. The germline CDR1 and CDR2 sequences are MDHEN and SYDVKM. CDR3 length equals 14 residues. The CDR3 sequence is CASRPGTGGEKLFF. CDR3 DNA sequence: TGTGCCAGCAGGCCCGGGACAGGGGGAGAAAAACTGTTTTTT.

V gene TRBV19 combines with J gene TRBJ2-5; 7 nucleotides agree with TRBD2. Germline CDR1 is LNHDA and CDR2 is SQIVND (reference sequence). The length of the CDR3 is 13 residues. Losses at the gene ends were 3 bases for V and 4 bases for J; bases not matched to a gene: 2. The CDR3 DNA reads TGTGCCAGTAGTATCACGGGGGGAGAGACCCAGTACTTC. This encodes CASSITGGETQYF.